The present entry profiles one T cell receptor beta chain with its context. The CDR3 sequence is 14 residues long. Germline V gene data show CDR1 as SGHVS and CDR2 as FQNEAQ. V was shortened by 3 bases and J by 4 bases, with 12 bases between the two germline ends. Authors' methods: Amplified reference gene primers provided the basis for estimating nucleated cell counts. Profiling relied on immunoSEQ multiplex PCR, and the TCRdb table lists in-frame clones only, not all of them. V, J and clone size are those of that table, while D and trimming were read from the DNA. The table records about 120,000 clones, 75% to 95% of them present only once. The sample is drawn from a study of blood T cell repertoires in COVID-19. Study details: Collection of acute and convalescent COVID-19 samples took place in the United States, Italy and Spain. In each case, the material was cDNA or gDNA derived from T cells, B-cell-depleted T cells, or PBMCs.

V gene TRBV7-8 combines with J gene TRBJ1-2; unclear D gene. The sequence derives from a human donor with active COVID-19. The donor label of this sample is uncertain. Sequencing was carried out using peripheral blood. This CDR3 is CASSFRTGIYGYTF. The CDR3 nucleotides are TGTGCCAGCAGCTTCCGGACGGGGATCTATGGCTACACCTTC.